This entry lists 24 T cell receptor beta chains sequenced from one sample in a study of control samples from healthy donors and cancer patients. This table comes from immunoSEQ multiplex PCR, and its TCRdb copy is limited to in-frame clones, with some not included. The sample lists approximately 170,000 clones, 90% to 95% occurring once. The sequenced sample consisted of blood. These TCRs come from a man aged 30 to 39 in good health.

CDR3 in amino acids: CASSPQDSGELFF. The CDR3 nucleotides read TGTGCCAGCAGTCCTCAGGATTCCGGGGAGCTGTTTTTT. The chain is built from TRBV2 and TRBJ2-2; no reliable D call. The germline V and J ends were trimmed by 5 bases and 6 bases, with 10 bases remaining between them. The CDR3 has 13 residues. Per germline, CDR1 SNHLY and CDR2 FYNNEI.

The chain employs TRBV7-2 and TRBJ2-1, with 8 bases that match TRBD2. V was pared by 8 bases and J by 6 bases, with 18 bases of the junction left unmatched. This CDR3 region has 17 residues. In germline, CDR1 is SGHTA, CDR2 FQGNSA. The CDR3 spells CASGQGGGRSGSNEQFF. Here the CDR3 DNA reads TGTGCCAGCGGGCAAGGGGGGGGGAGGAGCGGGAGCAATGAGCAGTTCTTC. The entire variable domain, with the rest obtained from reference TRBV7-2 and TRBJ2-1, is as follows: GAGVSQSPSNKVTEKGKDVELRCDPISGHTALYWYRQSLGQGLEFLIYFQGNSAPDKSGLPSDRFSAERTGGSVSTLTIQRTQQEDSAVYLCASGQGGGRSGSNEQFFGPGTRLTVL.

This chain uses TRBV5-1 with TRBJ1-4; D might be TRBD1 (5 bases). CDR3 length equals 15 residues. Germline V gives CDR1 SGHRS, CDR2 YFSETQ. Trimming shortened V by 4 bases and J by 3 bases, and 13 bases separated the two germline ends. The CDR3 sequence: CASSQGRTSNEKLFF. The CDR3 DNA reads TGCGCCAGCAGCCAGGGACGGACCTCTAATGAAAAACTGTTTTTT.

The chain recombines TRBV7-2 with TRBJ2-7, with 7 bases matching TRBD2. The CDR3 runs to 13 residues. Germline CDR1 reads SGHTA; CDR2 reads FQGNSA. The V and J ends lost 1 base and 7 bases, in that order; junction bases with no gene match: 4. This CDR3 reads CASSLELANEQYF. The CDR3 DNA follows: TGTGCCAGCAGCTTAGAACTAGCGAATGAGCAGTACTTC.

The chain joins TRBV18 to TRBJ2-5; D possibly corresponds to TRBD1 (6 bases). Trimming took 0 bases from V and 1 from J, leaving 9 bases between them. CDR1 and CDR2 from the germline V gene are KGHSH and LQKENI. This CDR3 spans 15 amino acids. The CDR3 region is CASSPPTGVQETQYF. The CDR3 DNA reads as TGTGCCAGCTCACCACCGACAGGAGTCCAAGAGACCCAGTACTTC.

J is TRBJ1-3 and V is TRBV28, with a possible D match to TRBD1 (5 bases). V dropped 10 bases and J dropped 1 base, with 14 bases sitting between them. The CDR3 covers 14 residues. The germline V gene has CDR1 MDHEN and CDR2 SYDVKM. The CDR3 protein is CATKGSGSGNTIYF. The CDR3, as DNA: TGTGCCACCAAGGGGTCGGGTTCTGGAAACACCATATATTTT.

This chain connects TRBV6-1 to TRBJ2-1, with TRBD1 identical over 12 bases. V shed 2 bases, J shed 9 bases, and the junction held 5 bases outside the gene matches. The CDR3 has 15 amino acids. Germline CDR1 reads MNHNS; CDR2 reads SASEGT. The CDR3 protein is CASSELGTGGSEQFF. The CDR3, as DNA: TGTGCCAGCAGTGAATTAGGGACAGGGGGCTCTGAGCAGTTCTTC.

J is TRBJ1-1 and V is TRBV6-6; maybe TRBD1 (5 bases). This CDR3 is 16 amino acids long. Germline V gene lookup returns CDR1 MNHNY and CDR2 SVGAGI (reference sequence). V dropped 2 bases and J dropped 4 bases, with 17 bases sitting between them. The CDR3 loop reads CASSYPGAGAGTEAFF. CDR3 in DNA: TGTGCCAGCAGTTACCCTGGGGCAGGAGCCGGCACTGAAGCTTTCTTT.

CDR3 region: CASSLSNRQSIVGELFF. DNA of the CDR3: TGTGCCAGCAGTTTATCGAATCGACAGTCGATCGTGGGGGAGCTGTTTTTT. The J gene is TRBJ2-2, the V gene TRBV27, with D perhaps TRBD1 (5 bases). The CDR3 totals 17 residues. V lost 0 bases and J 8 bases, leaving 19 bases between the germline ends. CDR1 MNHEY and CDR2 SMNVEV come from the germline V gene (reference sequence).

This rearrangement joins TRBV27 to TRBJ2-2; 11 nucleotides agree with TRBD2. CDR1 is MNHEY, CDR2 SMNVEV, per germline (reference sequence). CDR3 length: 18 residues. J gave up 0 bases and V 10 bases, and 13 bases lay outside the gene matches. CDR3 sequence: CATPQTSGSPSNTGELFF. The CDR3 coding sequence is TGTGCCACCCCCCAAACTAGCGGGAGCCCTTCGAACACCGGGGAGCTGTTTTTT.

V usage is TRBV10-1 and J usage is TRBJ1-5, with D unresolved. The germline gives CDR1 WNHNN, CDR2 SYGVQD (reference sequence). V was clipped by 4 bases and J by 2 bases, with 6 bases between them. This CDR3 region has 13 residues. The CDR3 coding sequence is TGCGCCAGCAGTGTCGGCCGCAATCAGCCCCAGCATTTT. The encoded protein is CASSVGRNQPQHF.

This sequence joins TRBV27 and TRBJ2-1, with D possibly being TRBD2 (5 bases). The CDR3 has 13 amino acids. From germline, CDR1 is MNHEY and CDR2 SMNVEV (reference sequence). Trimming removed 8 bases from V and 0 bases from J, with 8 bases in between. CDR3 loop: CASRGNSYNEQFF. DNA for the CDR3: TGTGCCAGCCGAGGGAACTCCTACAATGAGCAGTTCTTC.

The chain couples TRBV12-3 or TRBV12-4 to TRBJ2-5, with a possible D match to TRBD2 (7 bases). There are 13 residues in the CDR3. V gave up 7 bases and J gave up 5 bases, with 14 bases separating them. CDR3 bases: TGTGCCAGCACCAAGGGGGGGAGGGAGACCCAGTACTTC. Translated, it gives CASTKGGRETQYF.

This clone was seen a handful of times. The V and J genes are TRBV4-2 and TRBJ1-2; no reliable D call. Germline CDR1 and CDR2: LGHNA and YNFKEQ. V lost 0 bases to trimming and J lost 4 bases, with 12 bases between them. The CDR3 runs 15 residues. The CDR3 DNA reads TGTGCCAGCAGCCAAGATCATGGTAGGAGCTATGGCTACACCTTC. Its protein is CASSQDHGRSYGYTF.

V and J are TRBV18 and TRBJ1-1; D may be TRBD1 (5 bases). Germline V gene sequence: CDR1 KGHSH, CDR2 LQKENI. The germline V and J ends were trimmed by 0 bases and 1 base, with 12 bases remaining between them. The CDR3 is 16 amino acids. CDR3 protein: CASSPPKRGTNTEAFF. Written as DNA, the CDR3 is TGTGCCAGCTCACCACCCAAAAGAGGGACGAACACTGAAGCTTTCTTT.

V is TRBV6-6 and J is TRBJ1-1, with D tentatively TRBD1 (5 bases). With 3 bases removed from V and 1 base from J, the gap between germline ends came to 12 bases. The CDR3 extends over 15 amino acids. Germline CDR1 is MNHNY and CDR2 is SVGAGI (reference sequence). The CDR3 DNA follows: TGTGCCAGCAGTTATGGGGGGGGAGAGAACACTGAAGCTTTCTTT. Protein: CASSYGGGENTEAFF.

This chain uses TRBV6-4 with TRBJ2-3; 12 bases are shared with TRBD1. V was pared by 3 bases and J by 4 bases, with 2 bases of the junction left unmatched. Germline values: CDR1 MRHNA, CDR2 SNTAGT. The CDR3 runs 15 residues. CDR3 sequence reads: CASSDGTGGADTQYF. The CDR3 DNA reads TGTGCCAGCAGTGATGGGACAGGGGGCGCAGATACGCAGTATTTT.

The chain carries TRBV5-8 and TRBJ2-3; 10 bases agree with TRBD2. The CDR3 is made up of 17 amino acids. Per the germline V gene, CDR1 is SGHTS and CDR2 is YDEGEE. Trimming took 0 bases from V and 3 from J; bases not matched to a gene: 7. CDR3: CASSLGLAGDFTDTQYF. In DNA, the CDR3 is TGTGCCAGCAGCTTGGGGCTAGCGGGGGATTTTACAGATACGCAGTATTTT.

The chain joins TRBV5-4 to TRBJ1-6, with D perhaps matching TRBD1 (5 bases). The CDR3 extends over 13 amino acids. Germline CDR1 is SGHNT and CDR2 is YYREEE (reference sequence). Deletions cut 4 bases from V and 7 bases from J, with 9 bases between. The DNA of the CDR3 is TGTGCCAGCAGCGGGACGAGGAATTCACCCCTCCACTTT. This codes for CASSGTRNSPLHF.

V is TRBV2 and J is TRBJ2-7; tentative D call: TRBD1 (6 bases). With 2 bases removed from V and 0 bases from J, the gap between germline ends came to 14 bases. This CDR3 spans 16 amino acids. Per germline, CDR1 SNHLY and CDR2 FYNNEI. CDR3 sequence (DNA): TGTGCCAGCAGTGAAACGCAGGGGACACTCTCCTACGAGCAGTACTTC. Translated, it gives CASSETQGTLSYEQYF.

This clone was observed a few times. The CDR3 loop is CASRAGGGRGYTF. The CDR3 DNA follows: TGTGCCAGCAGGGCAGGGGGCGGAAGGGGCTACACCTTC. The chain joins TRBV6-5 to TRBJ1-2; 8 nucleotides line up with TRBD1. Trimming removed 6 bases from V and 8 bases from J; junction bases left unmatched: 8. CDR3 length: 13 residues. Germline V gene data show CDR1 as MNHEY and CDR2 as SVGAGI.

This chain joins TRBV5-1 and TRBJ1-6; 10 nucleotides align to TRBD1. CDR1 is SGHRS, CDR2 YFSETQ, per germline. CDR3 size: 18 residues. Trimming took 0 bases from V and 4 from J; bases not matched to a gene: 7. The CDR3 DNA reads TGCGCCAGCAGCTTGGAGGGACAGGGGAGTTCGTATAATTCACCCCTCCACTTT. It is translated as CASSLEGQGSSYNSPLHF.

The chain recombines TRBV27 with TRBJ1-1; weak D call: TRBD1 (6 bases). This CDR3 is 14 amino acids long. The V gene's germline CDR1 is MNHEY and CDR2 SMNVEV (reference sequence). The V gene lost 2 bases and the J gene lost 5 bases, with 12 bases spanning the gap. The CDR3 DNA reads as TGTGCCAGCAGTTTAGGGCAGGGGCGGACTGAAGCTTTCTTT. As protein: CASSLGQGRTEAFF.

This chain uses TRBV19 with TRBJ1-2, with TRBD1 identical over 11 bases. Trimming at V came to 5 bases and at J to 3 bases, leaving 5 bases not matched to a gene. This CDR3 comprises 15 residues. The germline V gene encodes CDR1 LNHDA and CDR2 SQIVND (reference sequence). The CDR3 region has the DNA TGTGCCAGTAGTGTCGGACAGGGGGCAGACTATGGCTACACCTTC. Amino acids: CASSVGQGADYGYTF. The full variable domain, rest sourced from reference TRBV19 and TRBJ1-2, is DGGITQSPKYLFRKEGQNVTLSCEQNLNHDAMYWYRQDPGQGLRLIYYSQIVNDFQKGDIAEGYSVSREKKESFPLTVTSAQKNPTAFYLCASSVGQGADYGYTFGSGTRLTVV.